Below, one TCR beta chain is given with its context. Patients in Seattle were enrolled during active infection, then followed longitudinally. Per the study methods: Counts of nucleated cells, estimated from reference gene primer amplification, were obtained. TCRdb's table, derived via immunoSEQ multiplex PCR, lists solely in-frame clones and lacks some. The DNA gave D and trimming, while V, J and clone size come from that table. The sample records about 300,000 clones, around nine tenths being singletons. Trimming stripped 3 bases from V and 2 bases from J, with 13 bases between. This CDR3 is 15 amino acids long. Germline V gene lookup returns CDR1 SEHNR and CDR2 FQNEAQ (reference sequence). The data belong to a study of blood T cell repertoires in COVID-19. Looking at the study overall: Sample material is recorded as cDNA or gDNA derived from T cells, B-cell-depleted T cells, or PBMCs.

This TCR was recovered from a woman aged 25-40 years with COVID-19, enrolled during active disease. Material for sequencing was peripheral blood. The chain is built from TRBV7-9 and TRBJ1-1; no clear D. In DNA form, the CDR3 reads TGTGCCAGCAGCTTTTCGACAATCGGTAACACTGAAGCTTTCTTT. Translated, it gives CASSFSTIGNTEAFF. The variable domain in full, with the rest retrieved from reference TRBV7-9 and TRBJ1-1, is DTGVSQNPRHKITKRGQNVTFRCDPISEHNRLYWYRQTLGQGPEFLTYFQNEAQLEKSRLLSDRFSAERPKGSFSTLEIQRTEQGDSAMYLCASSFSTIGNTEAFFGQGTRLTVV.